The next 32 T cell receptor beta chains were all read from a single sample in a study of control samples from healthy donors and cancer patients (TCRdb year 2020). Library preparation employed the immunoSEQ multiplex PCR assay. TCRdb mirrors the immuneACCESS table, restricted to in-frame sequences. Some clones are absent from its copies; in checked studies, under half trace to an unresolved V gene, and the reason for the others is unknown. The sample data list some 150,000 clones, and roughly 95% of these were observed just once. The ten largest account for about 0.94% of the sample. The sequenced sample consisted of blood. The receptors derive from a young woman in good health.

The CDR3 DNA reads TGTGCCAGCAGTTCCGGGACAGGGAGAACCGGGGAGCTGTTTTTT. Amino acid sequence: CASSSGTGRTGELFF. The chain is built from TRBV6-5 and TRBJ2-2, with 9 bases identical to TRBD1. The V gene's germline CDR1 is MNHEY and CDR2 SVGAGI. The CDR3 is 15 amino acids. Trimming removed 4 bases from V and 5 bases from J; junction bases left unmatched: 5.

The chain is built from TRBV20-1 and TRBJ1-6; D not certain. Germline V gene sequence: CDR1 DFQATT, CDR2 SNEGSKA (reference sequence). Trimming cost V 6 bases and J 13 bases, with 10 bases left between them. This CDR3 is built from 10 residues. CDR3 bases: TGCAGTGCCCATCTCCCCCCCCTCCACTTT. Protein product: CSAHLPPLHF.

The V and J genes are TRBV10-3 and TRBJ2-1, with unresolved D. The CDR3 spans 16 residues. Germline CDR1 ENHRY, CDR2 SYGVKD. Trimming stripped 0 bases from V and 6 bases from J, with 15 bases between. In nucleotides, the CDR3 is TGTGCCATCAGTGAGTCGTACCTCCCGCCAGGCAATGAGCAGTTCTTC. Protein sequence: CAISESYLPPGNEQFF.

The chain employs TRBV7-9 and TRBJ1-2; D not resolved. Germline V CDR1 and CDR2: SEHNR, FQNEAQ (reference sequence). Trimming shortened V by 7 bases and J by 4 bases, and 13 bases separated the two germline ends. The CDR3 runs to 13 residues. The CDR3 nucleotides are TGTGCCAGCACCGAGGACGCCCTCTATGGCTACACCTTC. Amino acid sequence: CASTEDALYGYTF.

V usage is TRBV3-1 (or the pseudogene TRBV3-2) and J usage is TRBJ1-6, with D unresolved. Germline CDR1 and CDR2: LGHDT and YNNKEL (reference sequence). The CDR3 is 14 residues long. Trimming shortened V by 1 base and J by 11 bases, and 12 bases separated the two germline ends. The CDR3 protein is CASSQAQQLTPLHF. The CDR3 DNA reads as TGTGCCAGCAGCCAAGCCCAGCAATTGACACCCCTCCACTTT.

The gene calls are TRBV15 and TRBJ2-1, with 9 bases matching TRBD2. V lost 5 bases and J lost 7; bases outside the gene matches: 12. The CDR3 is 16 amino acids. Germline V CDR1 and CDR2: LNHNV, YYDKDF (reference sequence). The DNA of the CDR3 is TGTGCCACCAGCGGACCTTATAGCGGGAGAGGTAATGAGCAGTTCTTC. Amino acid sequence: CATSGPYSGRGNEQFF.

V is TRBV29-1 and J is TRBJ1-2; D is uncertain. V dropped 4 bases and J dropped 3 bases, with 12 bases sitting between them. The CDR3 is 13 residues long. Germline values: CDR1 SQVTM, CDR2 ANQGSEA. As DNA, the CDR3 is TGCAGCGTTGTCTCAGCAATGGACTATGGCTACACCTTC. Its protein is CSVVSAMDYGYTF.

V gene TRBV27 combines with J gene TRBJ2-7, with 12 bases matching TRBD1. Germline V gene sequence: CDR1 MNHEY, CDR2 SMNVEV (reference sequence). This CDR3 comprises 16 residues. Trimming at V came to 6 bases and at J to 4 bases, leaving 10 bases not matched to a gene. CDR3 nucleotide sequence: TGTGCCAGCAGCTCGAGCCCGGGACAGGGGGCTTACGAGCAGTACTTC. Protein product: CASSSSPGQGAYEQYF.

V usage is TRBV7-9 and J usage is TRBJ1-2, with D maybe TRBD1 (5 bases). Between the trimmed V and J ends, which lost 3 bases and 0 bases, there was a span of 11 bases. This CDR3 has 15 residues. Germline V CDR1 and CDR2: SEHNR, FQNEAQ (reference sequence). CDR3 amino acids: CASSFAGPANYGYTF. DNA for the CDR3: TGTGCCAGCAGCTTTGCAGGGCCCGCTAACTATGGCTACACCTTC.

The rearrangement links TRBV28 to TRBJ2-1, with a tentative D call TRBD1 (6 bases). This CDR3 region has 13 residues. The germline V gene encodes CDR1 MDHEN and CDR2 SYDVKM. V lost 5 bases, J lost 8 bases, and 13 bases lay in between. The CDR3 nucleotides read TGTGCCAGCAGTGCTGGGACAAGAGATGAGCAGTTCTTC. Its protein is CASSAGTRDEQFF.

The chain recombines TRBV10-1 with TRBJ2-1; D perhaps matches TRBD2 (5 bases). Germline CDR1 and CDR2: WNHNN and SYGVQD (reference sequence). The CDR3 sequence is 16 residues long. V was shortened by 2 bases and J by 3 bases, with 14 bases between the two germline ends. The CDR3 protein is CASSERTSTGYNEQFF. CDR3 DNA sequence: TGCGCCAGCAGTGAGCGTACTAGTACGGGCTACAATGAGCAGTTCTTC.

The rearrangement uses TRBV5-1 and TRBJ2-7, with 12 bases fitting TRBD2. In germline, CDR1 is SGHRS, CDR2 YFSETQ. The junction had 3 bases not matched to a gene; V was cut back by 3 bases and J by 2 bases. There are 15 residues in the CDR3. CDR3 bases: TGCGCCAGCAGCTCCGGACTAGCGGGGACCTACGAGCAGTACTTC. Residues: CASSSGLAGTYEQYF.

The chain has TRBV11-2 and TRBJ2-7, with 7 positions matching TRBD1. V dropped 6 bases and J dropped 3; count of bases not matched to a gene: 11. CDR1 and CDR2 from the germline V gene are SGHAT and FQNNGV. The CDR3 contains 15 residues. The CDR3 nucleotides are TGTGCCAGCAGGGACCCGGGACAGCGATTCTACGAGCAGTACTTC. Its translation: CASRDPGQRFYEQYF.

This clone was counted between two and nine times. The chain uses TRBV19 and TRBJ2-3, with 11 nucleotides matching TRBD2. Germline V CDR1 and CDR2: LNHDA, SQIVND (reference sequence). V was pared by 5 bases and J by 4 bases, with 8 bases of the junction left unmatched. The CDR3 covers 16 residues. The CDR3 here is CASSLLAGGFADTQYF. In DNA, the CDR3 is TGTGCCAGTAGTCTCTTAGCGGGAGGGTTCGCAGATACGCAGTATTTT.

The J gene is TRBJ2-4, the V gene TRBV19; weak D call: TRBD1 (6 bases). V was clipped by 3 bases and J by 1 base, with 13 bases between them. CDR1 is LNHDA and CDR2 is SQIVND in the germline V gene (reference sequence). The CDR3 totals 16 residues. CDR3 bases: TGTGCCAGTAGTATGGCCACAGGGACGGCCAAAAACATTCAGTACTTC. It yields the protein CASSMATGTAKNIQYF.

The chain uses TRBV4-1 and TRBJ2-1, with D maybe TRBD1 (5 bases). The CDR3 has 16 residues. Trimming left V 0 bases short and J 6 bases short, with 15 bases between. Germline V gene sequence: CDR1 MGHRA, CDR2 YSYEKL. CDR3 loop: CASSQDGRAKGNEQFF. The CDR3, as DNA: TGCGCCAGCAGCCAAGATGGCAGGGCTAAGGGCAATGAGCAGTTCTTC.

This clone was counted between two and nine times. The V call is TRBV7-9, the J call TRBJ2-7; 12 bases align to TRBD1. The CDR3 extends over 15 amino acids. J lost 4 bases, V lost 4 bases, and 5 bases had no gene match. Germline-derived CDR1 and CDR2 are SEHNR and FQNEAQ (reference sequence). The CDR3 sequence is CASSSGTGGEYEQYF. CDR3 DNA sequence: TGTGCCAGCAGCTCCGGGACAGGGGGCGAATACGAGCAGTACTTC.

This clone was recorded once. The chain has TRBV7-3 and TRBJ2-1; 7 bases map to TRBD2. The CDR3 totals 14 residues. The trim removed 2 bases at V and 5 bases at J, leaving 3 bases unmatched. Germline-derived CDR1 and CDR2 are SGHTA and FQGTGA. CDR3 amino acids: CASSLERDHNEQFF. CDR3 coding DNA: TGTGCCAGCAGCTTAGAGCGGGACCACAATGAGCAGTTCTTC.

CDR3 loop: CAFRDSSLMNTEAFF. CDR3 in DNA: TGTGCCTTCCGGGACAGCAGCCTAATGAACACTGAAGCTTTCTTT. V gene TRBV30 combines with J gene TRBJ1-1; 7 bases are a match to TRBD1. CDR3 length equals 15 residues. Germline V gene lookup returns CDR1 GTSNPN and CDR2 SVGIG (reference sequence). Trimming at V came to 7 bases and at J to 0 bases, leaving 11 bases not matched to a gene.

The chain carries TRBV29-1 and TRBJ1-5, with a tentative D call TRBD1 (5 bases). The CDR3 covers 12 residues. CDR1 and CDR2 (germline): SQVTM, ANQGSEA. Trimming pared 7 bases from V and 9 bases from J, leaving 16 bases between. The CDR3 spells CSAGTADGPQHF. The CDR3 DNA reads TGCAGCGCCGGGACCGCGGACGGGCCCCAGCATTTT.

The rearrangement links TRBV19 to TRBJ2-7; the D gene could be TRBD1 or TRBD2 (5 bases each). CDR3 size: 15 residues. Trimming removed 6 bases from V and 2 bases from J, with 17 bases in between. CDR1 is LNHDA and CDR2 is SQIVND in the germline V gene (reference sequence). The CDR3 DNA sequence: TGTGCCAGTAGCCTGGCTGGGGGACCCACCTACGAGCAGTACTTC. Encoded protein: CASSLAGGPTYEQYF.

As to this clone: The junction departs from germline at one end; a sequencing error may be responsible. The chain has TRBV12-3 or TRBV12-4 and TRBJ2-7; either TRBD1 or TRBD2 may fit D (5 bases each). The CDR3 runs 13 residues. The CDR3 spells CASSRYGGTLGDF. The CDR3 nucleotides read TGTGCCAGCAGTCGGTATGGTGGGACCCTGGGTGACTTC.

This sequence joins TRBV5-6 and TRBJ1-2, with 9 bases that match TRBD1. The CDR3 consists of 15 residues. The V gene's germline CDR1 is SGHDT and CDR2 YYEEEE. J lost 6 bases, V lost 4 bases, and 10 bases had no gene match. The CDR3 DNA reads as TGTGCCAGCAGCCCGAAGGATTGGACAGGGGATGGCTACACCTTC. It translates to CASSPKDWTGDGYTF.

This chain links TRBV30 with TRBJ2-6, with D unclear. Germline V gives CDR1 GTSNPN, CDR2 SVGIG (reference sequence). The CDR3 is 15 residues long. The V gene lost 0 bases and the J gene lost 1 base, with 7 bases spanning the gap. The CDR3 DNA reads TGTGCCTGGAGTGTTTGGCTTTCTGGGGCCAACGTCCTGACTTTC. Protein product: CAWSVWLSGANVLTF.

The rearrangement links TRBV2 to TRBJ1-4; the D gene is possibly TRBD1 (5 bases). V dropped 10 bases and J dropped 0 bases, with 12 bases sitting between them. The CDR3 totals 14 residues. CDR1 is SNHLY, CDR2 FYNNEI, per germline. CDR3 in DNA: TGTGCCACCCGCCCACAGGCAACTAATGAAAAACTGTTTTTT. Translated: CATRPQATNEKLFF.

The chain uses TRBV28 and TRBJ1-1, with D unclear. The V end lost 3 bases, the J end lost 1 base, and 3 bases lay between the germline ends. The V gene's germline CDR1 is MDHEN and CDR2 SYDVKM. The CDR3 runs to 12 residues. The CDR3 DNA reads as TGTGCCAGCAGTTTCAGGAACACTGAAGCTTTCTTT. Residues: CASSFRNTEAFF.

The CDR3 DNA sequence: TGTGCCAGCAGTGAATGGCGACAGGGGGAAGGCAATCAGCCCCAGCATTTT. Translating gives CASSEWRQGEGNQPQHF. The J gene is TRBJ1-5, the V gene TRBV6-1, with TRBD1 matching over 9 bases. Germline-derived CDR1 and CDR2 are MNHNS and SASEGT. V lost 2 bases to trimming and J lost 2 bases; unmatched junction nucleotides: 7. The CDR3 runs to 17 residues.

This rearrangement joins TRBV6-5 to TRBJ2-7; possible D gene TRBD1, 5 bases. Germline lookup yields CDR1 MNHEY and CDR2 SVGAGI. This CDR3 spans 13 amino acids. CDR3 nucleotides: TGTGCTGCGACAGATCAACCGAATCGGGAGCAGTACTTC. It is translated as CAATDQPNREQYF.

The J gene is TRBJ2-2, the V gene TRBV19, with unresolved D. The ends were cut back, 3 bases at V and 6 bases at J, with 5 bases in the middle. The CDR3 totals 12 residues. Per germline, CDR1 LNHDA and CDR2 SQIVND (reference sequence). The CDR3 here is CASSIRAGELFF. In DNA, the CDR3 is TGTGCCAGTAGTATCCGGGCCGGGGAGCTGTTTTTT.

This chain links TRBV5-1 with TRBJ2-5, with D perhaps matching TRBD1 (8 bases). Germline CDR1 and CDR2: SGHRS and YFSETQ. CDR3 length: 14 amino acids. Trimming removed 3 bases from V and 5 bases from J, with 14 bases in between. The CDR3 nucleotides are TGCGCCAGCAGCTCCCACAGGGGGGGTGAGACCCAGTACTTC. It encodes CASSSHRGGETQYF.

The chain has TRBV5-1 and TRBJ1-1, with D unresolved. V lost 1 base, J lost 3 bases, and 13 bases lay in between. In germline, CDR1 is SGHRS, CDR2 YFSETQ. This CDR3 spans 15 amino acids. The CDR3 nucleotides are TGCGCCAGCAGCTTGTTTTCGTTTGGGTACACTGAAGCTTTCTTT. It yields the protein CASSLFSFGYTEAFF.

The CDR3: CASSHHGPVSGELFF. For the CDR3, the DNA is TGTGCCAGCAGCCATCATGGACCGGTTTCGGGGGAGCTGTTTTTT. The V and J genes are TRBV7-8 and TRBJ2-2; D gene ambiguous. Per the germline V gene, CDR1 is SGHVS and CDR2 is FQNEAQ. The V and J ends lost 5 bases and 8 bases respectively, with 18 bases between them. This CDR3 is 15 amino acids long.